The 20 T cell receptor beta chains below come from one sample, sequenced in a study of CD8 T cells in ankylosing spondylitis. TCRdb reanalysed the 5' RACE reads using MiXCR and keeps one entry per CDR3 protein. The sample consists of roughly 230,000 distinct CDR3 sequences, 15% to 20% of them appearing once. Sample: blood, either unsorted or a sorted T cell fraction (not recorded which). These receptors came from a male donor with ankylosing spondylitis or in good health (not recorded which).

This clonotype occurred a few times. The V gene is TRBV7-9, the J gene TRBJ2-1, with 9 bases aligning to TRBD2. This CDR3 is 14 amino acids long. Germline V CDR1 and CDR2: SEHNR, FQNEAQ (reference sequence). Losses at the gene ends were 7 bases for V and 8 bases for J; bases not matched to a gene: 9. CDR3 protein: CASTLAGTFDEQFF. CDR3 nucleotide sequence: TGTGCCAGCACGCTAGCGGGAACGTTCGATGAGCAGTTCTTC.

This clonotype was seen repeatedly, ten times or more. The V gene is TRBV12-3 or TRBV12-4, the J gene TRBJ1-4, with D possibly matching TRBD1 (5 bases). The V gene lost 4 bases and the J gene lost 0 bases, with 12 bases spanning the gap. The CDR3 is 16 residues long. CDR3 amino acids: CASSSTVYTTNEKLFF. CDR3 coding DNA: TGTGCCAGCAGTTCGACAGTATACACAACTAATGAAAAACTGTTTTTT.

V usage is TRBV5-6 and J usage is TRBJ2-4; tentatively, D is TRBD1 (6 bases). This CDR3 contains 14 residues. Per the germline V gene, CDR1 is SGHDT and CDR2 is YYEEEE. V lost 0 bases and J 6 bases, leaving 10 bases between the germline ends. The DNA of the CDR3 is TGTGCCAGCAGCTTGGGAGGACAGCTAAACATTCAGTACTTC. Amino acid sequence: CASSLGGQLNIQYF. The variable domain in full, with the rest retrieved from reference TRBV5-6 and TRBJ2-4, is DAGVTQSPTHLIKTRGQQVTLRCSPKSGHDTVSWYQQALGQGPQFIFQYYEEEERQRGNFPDRFSGHQFPNYSSELNVNALLLGDSALYLCASSLGGQLNIQYFGAGTRLSVL.

This chain links TRBV5-1 with TRBJ2-3; D remains unclear. The ends were cut back, 0 bases at V and 2 bases at J, with 10 bases in the middle. Germline loops: CDR1 SGHRS, CDR2 YFSETQ. CDR3 length: 15 amino acids. The CDR3 nucleotides are TGCGCCAGCAGCTTGGAGGCCTACCCCACAGATACGCAGTATTTT. Translating gives CASSLEAYPTDTQYF.

This chain connects TRBV7-8 to TRBJ2-7; the D call may be TRBD1 or TRBD2 (6 bases each). V lost 1 base and J 6 bases, leaving 13 bases between the germline ends. The germline V gene encodes CDR1 SGHVS and CDR2 FQNEAQ. The CDR3 sequence is 14 residues long. CDR3: CASSLDREDGEQYF. The CDR3 DNA sequence: TGTGCCAGCAGCTTAGACAGGGAGGATGGCGAGCAGTACTTC.

This chain uses TRBV3-1 with TRBJ2-3; 9 bases line up with TRBD2. After removal of 3 bases from V and 0 bases from J, the junction contained 13 bases not matched to a gene. CDR1 is LGHDT, CDR2 YNNKEL, per germline (reference sequence). This CDR3 spans 19 amino acids. Here the CDR3 reads CASSHASRRTSESTDTQYF. Here the CDR3 DNA reads TGTGCCAGCAGCCATGCCAGCCGGAGGACTAGCGAGAGCACAGATACGCAGTATTTT.

This clonotype has at least ten counts. The gene calls are TRBV6-5 and TRBJ2-1; 8 nucleotides match TRBD1. V lost 2 bases to trimming and J lost 6 bases; unmatched junction nucleotides: 6. The CDR3 contains 15 residues. CDR1 is MNHEY, CDR2 SVGAGI, per germline. CDR3: CASSYEGTGGNEQFF. CDR3 sequence (DNA): TGTGCCAGCAGTTACGAGGGGACAGGCGGCAATGAGCAGTTCTTC.

The genes are TRBV9 and TRBJ2-3; no definite D call. CDR3 size: 15 residues. Germline assignment: CDR1 SGDLS and CDR2 YYNGEE. Deletions cut 3 bases from V and 2 bases from J, with 13 bases between. The CDR3 loop is CASSAERVPTDTQYF. The CDR3 DNA sequence: TGTGCCAGCAGCGCCGAACGGGTCCCCACAGATACGCAGTATTTT.

This clonotype appeared once. The rearrangement uses TRBV6-4 and TRBJ2-7; D is uncertain. Trimming took 5 bases from V and 6 from J, leaving 32 bases between them. The CDR3 contains 19 residues. Germline V gene data show CDR1 as MRHNA and CDR2 as SNTAGT. This chain's CDR3 is CASSNTIAFHDGRAGEQYF. CDR3 coding DNA: TGTGCCAGCAGTAACACAATAGCCTTCCATGATGGACGGGCTGGCGAGCAGTACTTC.

The chain combines TRBV20-1 with TRBJ2-3; either TRBD1 or TRBD2 may fit D (5 bases each). Germline V lookup: CDR1 DFQATT, CDR2 SNEGSKA (reference sequence). The CDR3 is 19 residues long. V was clipped by 1 base and J by 4 bases, with 27 bases between them. In DNA, the CDR3 is TGCAGTGCTAGAGGGTCCCCCCAACCGGGACCCACCCGCGCAGATACGCAGTATTTT. Protein product: CSARGSPQPGPTRADTQYF.

This clonotype was counted a few times. This chain uses TRBV6-1 with TRBJ2-3, with a weak D call TRBD1 (6 bases). There are 13 residues in the CDR3. V was shortened by 6 bases and J by 3 bases, with 10 bases between the two germline ends. Looked up from germline, CDR1 is MNHNS and CDR2 is SASEGT. CDR3 DNA sequence: TGTGCCAGCAGGAACAGGGAGACAGATACGCAGTATTTT. This sequence encodes CASRNRETDTQYF.

The chain is built from TRBV3-1 and TRBJ2-7, with D perhaps TRBD1 (5 bases). Between the trimmed V and J ends, which lost 3 bases and 6 bases, there was a span of 18 bases. In germline, CDR1 is LGHDT, CDR2 YNNKEL (reference sequence). This CDR3 is 15 amino acids long. The CDR3 region has the DNA TGTGCCAGCAGCCACTCAATAGGGGCCCTCCGCGAGCAGTACTTC. Encoded protein: CASSHSIGALREQYF.

This clonotype appeared many times. The chain links TRBV5-1 to TRBJ2-7; D is ambiguous. V was clipped by 4 bases and J by 1 base, with 15 bases between them. The CDR3 spans 15 residues. Germline CDR1 is SGHRS and CDR2 is YFSETQ. The CDR3 DNA is TGCGCCAGCAGCCTCATAAACAGCGCATCCTACGAGCAGTACTTC. Translated: CASSLINSASYEQYF.

V and J are TRBV6-1 and TRBJ2-1; 7 nucleotides align to TRBD2. Trimming took 2 bases from V and 0 from J; bases not matched to a gene: 13. The CDR3 is 19 residues long. The germline CDR1 and CDR2 sequences are MNHNS and SASEGT. Here the CDR3 reads CASSELAERRRSSYNEQFF. The CDR3 bases are TGTGCCAGCAGTGAACTAGCGGAACGACGGCGGAGCTCCTACAATGAGCAGTTCTTC.

A few counts support this clonotype. The chain uses TRBV5-1 and TRBJ1-1, with a weak D call TRBD1 (5 bases). Looked up from germline, CDR1 is SGHRS and CDR2 is YFSETQ. Trimming removed 0 bases at V and 1 base at J, with 10 bases between. This CDR3 comprises 15 residues. CDR3 protein: CASSLVDGGNTEAFF. The CDR3 DNA reads TGCGCCAGCAGCTTGGTAGACGGGGGGAACACTGAAGCTTTCTTT.

This clonotype showed up many times. The chain carries TRBV4-2 and TRBJ1-3, with D unresolved. From germline, CDR1 is LGHNA and CDR2 YNFKEQ. CDR3 length equals 12 residues. The germline V and J ends were trimmed by 6 bases and 0 bases, with 3 bases remaining between them. CDR3 DNA: TGTGCCAGCAGTGACTCTGGAAACACCATATATTTT. Its protein product is CASSDSGNTIYF.

The CDR3 region is CATSDSMDNEQFF. The CDR3 DNA is TGTGCCACCAGTGATTCGATGGACAATGAGCAGTTCTTC. This rearrangement joins TRBV24-1 to TRBJ2-1; no definite D call. The germline gives CDR1 KGHDR, CDR2 SFDVKD. V dropped 2 bases and J dropped 5 bases, with 6 bases sitting between them. This CDR3 spans 13 amino acids.

Only one count was recorded for this clonotype. The chain recombines TRBV20-1 with TRBJ2-7; TRBD2 matches at 10 bases. The CDR3 contains 15 residues. J was trimmed by 5 bases and V by 0 bases; bases with no gene match: 7. Looked up from germline, CDR1 is DFQATT and CDR2 is SNEGSKA (reference sequence). The CDR3 sequence is CSARDWGLARDEQYF. The CDR3 bases are TGCAGTGCTAGAGATTGGGGACTAGCGAGGGACGAGCAGTACTTC.

Comment on this clonotype: A much larger clone differs by one base, so this may be a read error. The gene calls are TRBV19 and TRBJ2-3, with 8 bases lining up with TRBD1. The germline CDR1 and CDR2 sequences are LNHDA and SQIVND (reference sequence). The CDR3 loop spans 16 amino acids. The chain's CDR3 is CVLRPPHRGSADTKYF. The CDR3 DNA reads as TGTGTCCTCAGGCCCCCCCACAGGGGGTCCGCAGATACGAAGTATTTT.

The V gene is TRBV6-1, the J gene TRBJ2-7, with 9 bases matching TRBD1. The CDR3 length is 14 residues. Germline-derived CDR1 and CDR2 are MNHNS and SASEGT. V lost 6 bases to trimming and J lost 1 base; unmatched junction nucleotides: 4. The CDR3 spells CASRDRGQSYEQYF. The CDR3 DNA sequence: TGTGCCAGCAGGGACAGGGGCCAGTCCTACGAGCAGTACTTC.